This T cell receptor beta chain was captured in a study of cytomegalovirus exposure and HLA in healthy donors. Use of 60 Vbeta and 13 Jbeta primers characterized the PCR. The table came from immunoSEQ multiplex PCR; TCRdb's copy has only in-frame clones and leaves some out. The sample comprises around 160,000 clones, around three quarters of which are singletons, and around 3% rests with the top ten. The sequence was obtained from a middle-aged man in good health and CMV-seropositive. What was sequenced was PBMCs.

In DNA, the CDR3 is TGTGCCAGCAGCTTTGACTACCAAGAGACCCAGTACTTC. It codes for CASSFDYQETQYF. The V and J genes are TRBV11-1 and TRBJ2-5; D gene unclear. The CDR3 covers 13 residues. With 3 bases removed from V and 0 bases from J, the gap between germline ends came to 5 bases. CDR1 and CDR2 from the germline V gene are SGHAT and FQDESV (reference sequence).